Below are 7 T cell receptor beta chains sequenced from a single sample in a study of early T cells in non-severe SARS-CoV-2 infection (dated by TCRdb to the early 2020s). The library was built by means of 5' RACE. Instrument on record: NextSeq 500. TCRdb trimmed the raw reads at Q25, called clones with MiXCR and kept productive beta chains. A single entry per CDR3 protein holds the most common genes and DNA from its merged rows. The sample data list around 70,000 distinct CDR3 sequences, and 9% to 10% of these were observed just once. Clones ranked in the top ten supply about 16% of the sample. Sequenced here: whole blood, sampled at baseline. All receptors come from an adult who was a healthcare worker with PCR-confirmed SARS-CoV-2 infection or an uninfected control (not recorded which).

This clonotype was detected a few times. The rearrangement joins TRBV7-2 to TRBJ2-6, with unresolved D. Looked up from germline, CDR1 is SGHTA and CDR2 is FQGNSA. V was clipped by 0 bases and J by 4 bases, with 13 bases between them. The CDR3 loop spans 17 amino acids. The CDR3 DNA reads as TGTGCCAGCAGCTTAGCGAGCACAGTGAACGGGGCCAACGTCCTGACTTTC. This translates into CASSLASTVNGANVLTF. Supplemented by reference TRBV7-2 and TRBJ2-6, the full variable domain reads GAGVSQSPSNKVTEKGKDVELRCDPISGHTALYWYRQSLGQGLEFLIYFQGNSAPDKSGLPSDRFSAERTGGSVSTLTIQRTQQEDSAVYLCASSLASTVNGANVLTFGAGSRLTVL.

This clonotype has a count of ten or more. J is TRBJ2-1 and V is TRBV11-2; a weak D match, TRBD2 (5 bases). The V gene's germline CDR1 is SGHAT and CDR2 FQNNGV. V was clipped by 4 bases and J by 5 bases, with 12 bases between them. The CDR3 sequence is 14 residues long. DNA of the CDR3: TGTGCCAGCAGCTCGAGGGCGCTGAACAATGAGCAGTTCTTC. It translates to CASSSRALNNEQFF.

The V call is TRBV20-1, the J call TRBJ2-7, with TRBD2 as a possible D gene (6 bases). V lost 6 bases, J lost 0 bases, and 18 bases lay in between. Germline-derived CDR1 and CDR2 are DFQATT and SNEGSKA (reference sequence). The CDR3 is 15 residues long. The CDR3 coding sequence is TGCAGTGCCGACGCCGGGAGCCCGAGCTCCTACGAGCAGTACTTC. Protein product: CSADAGSPSSYEQYF.

This clonotype was recorded many times. V gene TRBV20-1 combines with J gene TRBJ1-1; D remains ambiguous. The CDR3 extends over 14 amino acids. The germline CDR1 and CDR2 sequences are DFQATT and SNEGSKA (reference sequence). V was trimmed by 6 bases and J by 1 base, leaving 15 bases between them. The CDR3 protein is CSAQGVERNTEAFF. CDR3 sequence (DNA): TGCAGTGCGCAAGGTGTGGAGCGGAACACTGAAGCTTTCTTT.

There are a few counts of this clonotype. The rearrangement links TRBV28 to TRBJ2-3; tentative D call: TRBD1 (5 bases). The V and J ends lost 5 bases and 0 bases respectively, with 6 bases between them. The V gene's germline CDR1 is MDHEN and CDR2 SYDVKM. The CDR3 covers 13 residues. CDR3 loop: CASSQGSTDTQYF. The DNA for the CDR3 is TGTGCCAGCAGTCAGGGAAGCACAGATACGCAGTATTTT. Supplemented by reference TRBV28 and TRBJ2-3, the full variable domain reads DVKVTQSSRYLVKRTGEKVFLECVQDMDHENMFWYRQDPGLGLRLIYFSYDVKMKEKGDIPEGYSVSREKKERFSLILESASTNQTSMYLCASSQGSTDTQYFGPGTRLTVL.

The table lists this clonotype with a few counts. The chain links TRBV28 to TRBJ2-7; no definite D call. The CDR3 loop spans 14 amino acids. V was clipped by 5 bases and J by 3 bases, with 14 bases between them. Germline CDR1 is MDHEN and CDR2 is SYDVKM. CDR3 residues: CASSEPPSYYEQYF. CDR3 DNA sequence: TGTGCCAGCAGTGAACCGCCCTCTTACTACGAGCAGTACTTC.

As DNA, the CDR3 is TGTGCCAGCAGCTTAGCCGGAGCGGGGACTGAAGCTTTCTTT. Its translation is CASSLAGAGTEAFF. This chain uses TRBV7-2 with TRBJ1-1; D uncertain. This CDR3 contains 14 residues. Germline V lookup: CDR1 SGHTA, CDR2 FQGNSA. Trimming left V 0 bases short and J 5 bases short, with 10 bases between.